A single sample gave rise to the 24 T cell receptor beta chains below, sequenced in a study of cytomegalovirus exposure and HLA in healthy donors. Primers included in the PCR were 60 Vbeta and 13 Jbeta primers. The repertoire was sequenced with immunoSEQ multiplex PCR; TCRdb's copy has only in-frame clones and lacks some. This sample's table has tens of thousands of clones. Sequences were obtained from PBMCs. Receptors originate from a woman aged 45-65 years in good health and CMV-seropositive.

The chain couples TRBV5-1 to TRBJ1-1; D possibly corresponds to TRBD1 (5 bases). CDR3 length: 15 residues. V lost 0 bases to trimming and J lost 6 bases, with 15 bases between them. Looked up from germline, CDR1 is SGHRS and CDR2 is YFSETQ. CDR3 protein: CASSLEAGLRPEAFF. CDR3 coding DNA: TGCGCCAGCAGCTTGGAGGCAGGGTTGCGGCCTGAAGCTTTCTTT.

The CDR3 region has the DNA TGTGCCAGCAGCTTGTGGGGGCTCAGTGATACGCAGTATTTT. It specifies CASSLWGLSDTQYF. The J gene is TRBJ2-3, the V gene TRBV11-2, with a possible D match to TRBD1 (6 bases). V was trimmed by 3 bases and J by 6 bases, leaving 13 bases between them. The CDR3 contains 14 residues. The germline gives CDR1 SGHAT, CDR2 FQNNGV. Looking up the rest from reference TRBV11-2 and TRBJ2-3 gives the full variable domain: EAGVAQSPRYKIIEKRQSVAFWCNPISGHATLYWYQQILGQGPKLLIQFQNNGVVDDSQLPKDRFSAERLKGVDSTLKIQPAKLEDSAVYLCASSLWGLSDTQYFGPGTRLTVL.

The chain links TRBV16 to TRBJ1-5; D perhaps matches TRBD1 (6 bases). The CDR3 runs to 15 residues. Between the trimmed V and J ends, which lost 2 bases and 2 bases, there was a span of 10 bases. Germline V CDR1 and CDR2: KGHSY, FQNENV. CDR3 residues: CASSQVGGGNQPQHF. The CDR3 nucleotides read TGTGCCAGCAGCCAAGTAGGGGGGGGCAATCAGCCCCAGCATTTT.

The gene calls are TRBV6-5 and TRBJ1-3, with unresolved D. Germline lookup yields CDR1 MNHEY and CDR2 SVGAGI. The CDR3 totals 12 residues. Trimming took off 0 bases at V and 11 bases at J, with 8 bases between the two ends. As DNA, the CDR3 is TGTGCCAGCAGTTACTCGGAGGGTCCCATATATTTT. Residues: CASSYSEGPIYF.

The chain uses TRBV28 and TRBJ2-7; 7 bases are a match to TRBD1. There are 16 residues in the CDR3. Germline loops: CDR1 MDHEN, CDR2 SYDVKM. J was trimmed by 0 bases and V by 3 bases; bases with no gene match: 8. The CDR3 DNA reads TGTGCCAGCAGTTTTTGGGACAGCGTAAACTCCTACGAGCAGTACTTC. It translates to CASSFWDSVNSYEQYF. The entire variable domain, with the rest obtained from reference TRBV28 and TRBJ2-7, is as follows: DVKVTQSSRYLVKRTGEKVFLECVQDMDHENMFWYRQDPGLGLRLIYFSYDVKMKEKGDIPEGYSVSREKKERFSLILESASTNQTSMYLCASSFWDSVNSYEQYFGPGTRLTVT.

The CDR3 protein is CASSIGTGGPSGTEAFF. CDR3 bases: TGTGCCAGTAGTATAGGGACAGGGGGCCCATCAGGCACTGAAGCTTTCTTT. This chain uses TRBV19 with TRBJ1-1, with 11 positions matching TRBD1. The CDR3 has 17 residues. Germline loops: CDR1 LNHDA, CDR2 SQIVND (reference sequence). The ends lost 1 base at V and 4 bases at J; junction bases unmatched: 8.

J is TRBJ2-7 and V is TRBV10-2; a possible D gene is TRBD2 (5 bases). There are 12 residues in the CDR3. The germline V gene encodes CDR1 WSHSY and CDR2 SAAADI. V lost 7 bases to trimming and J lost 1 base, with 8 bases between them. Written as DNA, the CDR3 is TGCGCCAGCAAGACGGGGTCCTACGAGCAGTACTTC. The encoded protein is CASKTGSYEQYF.

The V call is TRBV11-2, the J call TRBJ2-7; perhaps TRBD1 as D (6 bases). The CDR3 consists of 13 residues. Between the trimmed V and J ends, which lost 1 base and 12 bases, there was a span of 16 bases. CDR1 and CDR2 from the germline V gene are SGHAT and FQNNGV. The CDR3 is CASSLGLGTLPYF. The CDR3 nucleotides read TGTGCCAGCAGCTTAGGGCTCGGGACACTACCGTACTTC.

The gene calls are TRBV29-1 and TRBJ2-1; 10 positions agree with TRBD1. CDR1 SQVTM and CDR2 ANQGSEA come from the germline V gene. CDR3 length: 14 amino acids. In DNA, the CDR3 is TGCAGTTTCCGGAGACAGGGGGCGGAGAGGGAGCAGTTCTTC. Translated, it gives CSFRRQGAEREQFF.

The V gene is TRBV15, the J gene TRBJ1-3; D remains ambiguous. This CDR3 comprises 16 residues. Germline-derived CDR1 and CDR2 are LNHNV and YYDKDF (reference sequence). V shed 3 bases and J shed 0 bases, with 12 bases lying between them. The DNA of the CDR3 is TGTGCCACCAGCAGGAAGGGAGCAAGCTCTGGAAACACCATATATTTT. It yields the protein CATSRKGASSGNTIYF.

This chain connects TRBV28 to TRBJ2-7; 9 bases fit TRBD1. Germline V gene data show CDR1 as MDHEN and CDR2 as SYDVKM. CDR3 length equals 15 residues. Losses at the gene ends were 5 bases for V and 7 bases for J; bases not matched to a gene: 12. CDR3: CASSPRGQGKREQYF. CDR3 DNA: TGTGCCAGCAGTCCACGAGGACAGGGGAAGAGAGAGCAGTACTTC.

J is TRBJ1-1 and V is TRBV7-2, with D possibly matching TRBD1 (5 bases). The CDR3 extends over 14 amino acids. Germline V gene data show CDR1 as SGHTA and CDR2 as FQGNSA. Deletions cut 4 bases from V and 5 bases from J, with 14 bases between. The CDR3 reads CASSSGSQVTEAFF. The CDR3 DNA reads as TGTGCCAGCAGCTCGGGCTCACAGGTGACTGAAGCTTTCTTT.

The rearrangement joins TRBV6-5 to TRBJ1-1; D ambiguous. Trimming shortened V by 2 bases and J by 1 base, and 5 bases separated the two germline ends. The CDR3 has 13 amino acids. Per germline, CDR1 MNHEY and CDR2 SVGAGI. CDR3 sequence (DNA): TGTGCCAGCAGTTACGGCAGGAACACTGAAGCTTTCTTT. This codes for CASSYGRNTEAFF.

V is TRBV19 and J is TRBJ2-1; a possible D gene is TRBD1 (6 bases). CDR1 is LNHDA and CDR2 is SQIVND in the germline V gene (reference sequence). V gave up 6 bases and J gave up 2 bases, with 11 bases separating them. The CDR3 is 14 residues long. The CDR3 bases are TGTGCCAGTAGCCCAGGGGTCGCCTACAATGAGCAGTTCTTC. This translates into CASSPGVAYNEQFF.

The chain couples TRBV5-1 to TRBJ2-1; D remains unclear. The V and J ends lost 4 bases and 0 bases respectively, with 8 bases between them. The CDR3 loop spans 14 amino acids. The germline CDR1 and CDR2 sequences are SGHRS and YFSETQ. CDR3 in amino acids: CASSPAPSYNEQFF. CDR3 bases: TGCGCCAGCAGCCCTGCGCCCTCCTACAATGAGCAGTTCTTC.

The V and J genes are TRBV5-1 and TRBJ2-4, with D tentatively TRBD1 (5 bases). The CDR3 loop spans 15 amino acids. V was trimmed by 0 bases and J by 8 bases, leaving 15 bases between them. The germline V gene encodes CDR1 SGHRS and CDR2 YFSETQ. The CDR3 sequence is CASSLAAGYIDIQYF. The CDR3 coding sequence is TGCGCCAGCAGCTTGGCGGCAGGGTATATTGACATTCAGTACTTC.

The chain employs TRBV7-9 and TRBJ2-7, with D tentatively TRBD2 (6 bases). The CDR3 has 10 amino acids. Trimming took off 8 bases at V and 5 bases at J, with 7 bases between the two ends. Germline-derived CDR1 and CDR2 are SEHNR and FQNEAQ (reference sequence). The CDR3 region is CASAGNEQYF. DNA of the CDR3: TGTGCCAGCGCGGGGAACGAGCAGTACTTC.

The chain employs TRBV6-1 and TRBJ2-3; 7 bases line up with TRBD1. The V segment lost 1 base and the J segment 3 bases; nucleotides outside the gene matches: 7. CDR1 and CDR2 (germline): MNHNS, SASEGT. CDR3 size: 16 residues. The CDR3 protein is CASSEVLGGMTDTQYF. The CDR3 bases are TGTGCCAGCAGTGAAGTGTTAGGGGGCATGACAGATACGCAGTATTTT.

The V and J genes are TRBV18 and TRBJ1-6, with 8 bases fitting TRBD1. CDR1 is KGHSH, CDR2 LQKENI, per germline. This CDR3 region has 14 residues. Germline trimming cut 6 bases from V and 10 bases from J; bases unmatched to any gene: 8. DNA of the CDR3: TGTGCCAGCTCGCCGGGACAGGTCGAGTCACCCCTCCACTTT. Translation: CASSPGQVESPLHF.

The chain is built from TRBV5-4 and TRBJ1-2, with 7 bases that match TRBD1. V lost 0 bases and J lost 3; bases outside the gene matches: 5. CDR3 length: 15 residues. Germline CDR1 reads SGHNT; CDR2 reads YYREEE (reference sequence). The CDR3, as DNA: TGTGCCAGCAGCTTGGGACAGGGTGGTGACTATGGCTACACCTTC. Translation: CASSLGQGGDYGYTF.

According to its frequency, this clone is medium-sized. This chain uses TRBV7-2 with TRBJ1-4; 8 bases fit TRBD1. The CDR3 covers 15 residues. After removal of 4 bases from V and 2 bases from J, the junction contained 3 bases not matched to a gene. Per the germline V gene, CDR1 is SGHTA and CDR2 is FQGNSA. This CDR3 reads CASSSSGGTNEKLFF. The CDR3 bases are TGTGCCAGCAGCTCCTCAGGGGGCACTAATGAAAAACTGTTTTTT. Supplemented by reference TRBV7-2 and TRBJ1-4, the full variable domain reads GAGVSQSPSNKVTEKGKDVELRCDPISGHTALYWYRQSLGQGLEFLIYFQGNSAPDKSGLPSDRFSAERTGGSVSTLTIQRTQQEDSAVYLCASSSSGGTNEKLFFGSGTQLSVL.

The CDR3 spells CASSLLSGLYGYTF. In DNA form, the CDR3 reads TGTGCCAGCAGCTTACTATCAGGGCTCTATGGCTACACCTTC. The J gene is TRBJ1-2, the V gene TRBV5-8; possible D gene TRBD1, 5 bases. Between the trimmed V and J ends, which lost 2 bases and 4 bases, there was a span of 12 bases. This CDR3 is built from 14 residues. Per the germline V gene, CDR1 is SGHTS and CDR2 is YDEGEE.

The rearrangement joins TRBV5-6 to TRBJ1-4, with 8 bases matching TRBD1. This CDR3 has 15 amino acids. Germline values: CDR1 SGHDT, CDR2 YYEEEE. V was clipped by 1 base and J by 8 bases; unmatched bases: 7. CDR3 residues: CASSLLSGQGEKLFF. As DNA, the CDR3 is TGTGCCAGCAGCTTGCTCTCAGGACAGGGCGAAAAACTGTTTTTT.

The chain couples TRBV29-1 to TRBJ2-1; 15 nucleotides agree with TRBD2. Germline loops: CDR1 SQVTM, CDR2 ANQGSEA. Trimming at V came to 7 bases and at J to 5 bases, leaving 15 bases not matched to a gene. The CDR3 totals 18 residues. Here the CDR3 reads CSARGGTSGRSGNNEQFF. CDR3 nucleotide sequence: TGCAGCGCCCGTGGAGGGACTAGCGGGAGGTCGGGGAACAATGAGCAGTTCTTC.